One T cell receptor beta chain is described in this entry. Patients of the Seattle cohort, enrolled during active infection, were followed longitudinally. Produced via immunoSEQ multiplex PCR; TCRdb's table is partial and in-frame only. The profile shows 350,000 to 450,000 clones, 75% to 90% of them singletons. J gave up 1 base and V 4 bases, and 2 bases lay outside the gene matches. CDR1 and CDR2 (germline): KGHDR, SFDVKD. CDR3 length equals 15 residues. The sample is drawn from a study of blood T cell repertoires in COVID-19. Study-level background: Italy, Spain and the United States were the sources of the convalescent and acute COVID-19 samples.

Sequencing was carried out using peripheral blood. The sequence was collected from a woman aged 55 to 70 with COVID-19, enrolled during active disease. The J gene is TRBJ2-3, the V gene TRBV24-1; TRBD1 agrees at 9 bases. DNA of the CDR3: TGTGCCACCAGTGACAGGACAGGGGGCACAGATACGCAGTATTTT. Protein: CATSDRTGGTDTQYF.